This T cell receptor beta chain was retrieved from a study of blood T cells in healthy people across ages. Study-wide findings and caveats: Significant beta diversity loss was already apparent by age roughly 38, declining roughly linearly.

The sample holds a few counts of this clonotype. Its antigen is unidentified. V gave up 8 bases and J gave up 1 base, with 14 bases separating them. The CDR3 covers 13 residues. Germline V lookup: CDR1 DFQATT, CDR2 SNEGSKA (reference sequence). Primers used in a second PCR of about 7 to 11 cycles were a sample-barcoded 5' primer and a J-beta primer mix. A single record per CDR3 protein comes from TCRdb applying MiXCR to the 5' RACE reads. This sample yields approximately 800,000 distinct CDR3 sequences, of which 35% to 60% are seen a single time; over 15% belongs to the top ten. This chain links TRBV20-1 with TRBJ2-5; possible D gene TRBD1, 5 bases. Sequencing was carried out using blood. This TCR came from a man older than 75 in good health. The CDR3 DNA is TGCAGTCCCAGGGTCCCCGGCCAAGAGACCCAGTACTTC. As protein: CSPRVPGQETQYF.